These 24 T cell receptor beta chains originate from one sample sequenced in a study of T cell repertoires in cytomegalovirus infection. From the reads, TCRdb called clonotypes with MiXCR, one entry per CDR3 protein. The sample lists roughly 730,000 distinct CDR3 sequences, about 33% occurring once. No antigen has been identified for these receptors. This sample comprised cultured PBMCs, obtained from culture after CMV antigen stimulation. These receptors were taken from a human donor in good health (CMV status not recorded). Some clones in this sample may be carry-over from other donors' samples.

The CDR3 loop is CASSRAGRLTTDTQYF. The CDR3 coding sequence is TGTGCCAGCAGCCGGGCGGGACGGCTAACCACAGATACGCAGTATTTT. The chain recombines TRBV11-2 with TRBJ2-3; D possibly corresponds to TRBD2 (6 bases). This CDR3 is built from 16 residues. Trimming removed 5 bases at V and 2 bases at J, with 17 bases between. From germline, CDR1 is SGHAT and CDR2 FQNNGV.

The gene calls are TRBV25-1 and TRBJ1-5; D is ambiguous. The CDR3 totals 13 residues. Trimming cost V 7 bases and J 3 bases, with 10 bases left between them. Germline CDR1 MGHDK, CDR2 SYGVNS. The CDR3 region is CASTYSHNQPQHF. CDR3 sequence (DNA): TGTGCCAGCACATATTCTCACAATCAGCCCCAGCATTTT.

V gene TRBV20-1 combines with J gene TRBJ2-1; TRBD2 might be the D (5 bases). This CDR3 is 15 amino acids long. Germline loops: CDR1 DFQATT, CDR2 SNEGSKA (reference sequence). V was shortened by 4 bases and J by 12 bases, with 25 bases between the two germline ends. CDR3 nucleotide sequence: TGCAGTGCTATGGCTTTAGCGAGAACAATGAGCGGGCAGTTCTTC. Its translation is CSAMALARTMSGQFF.

The chain couples TRBV20-1 to TRBJ1-2; unclear D gene. V dropped 0 bases and J dropped 0 bases, with 11 bases sitting between them. The CDR3 has 15 amino acids. Germline-derived CDR1 and CDR2 are DFQATT and SNEGSKA (reference sequence). CDR3 in DNA: TGCAGTGCTAGAGATCGAGGGATAACTAACTATGGCTACACCTTC. It is translated as CSARDRGITNYGYTF.

This clonotype was observed a handful of times. CDR3 sequence (DNA): TGTGCCAGCAGCTCCACACCTAGCGGGATCATTTCATACAATGAGCAGTTCTTC. It encodes CASSSTPSGIISYNEQFF. The chain is built from TRBV7-2 and TRBJ2-1, with 9 bases that match TRBD2. The CDR3 extends over 18 amino acids. Per the germline V gene, CDR1 is SGHTA and CDR2 is FQGNSA. The V segment lost 4 bases and the J segment 4 bases; nucleotides outside the gene matches: 14. Using reference TRBV7-2 and TRBJ2-1 for the parts outside the CDR3, the full variable domain is GAGVSQSPSNKVTEKGKDVELRCDPISGHTALYWYRQSLGQGLEFLIYFQGNSAPDKSGLPSDRFSAERTGGSVSTLTIQRTQQEDSAVYLCASSSTPSGIISYNEQFFGPGTRLTVL.

This clonotype was observed a handful of times. Written as DNA, the CDR3 is TGTGCCAGCAGCTATTTCAATGAAAAACTGTTTTTT. Translation gives CASSYFNEKLFF. The chain combines TRBV12-3 or TRBV12-4 with TRBJ1-4; D is undetermined. The CDR3 covers 12 residues. The germline V and J ends were trimmed by 6 bases and 5 bases, with 7 bases remaining between them.

The chain is built from TRBV7-2 and TRBJ2-3; D possibly corresponds to TRBD2 (6 bases). The CDR3 covers 16 residues. V lost 4 bases and J lost 1, with 15 bases in between. The V gene's germline CDR1 is SGHTA and CDR2 FQGNSA. CDR3 coding DNA: TGTGCCAGCAGCTCCGGTACAGCGGGCGGCACAGATACGCAGTATTTT. This sequence encodes CASSSGTAGGTDTQYF.

The chain uses TRBV7-8 and TRBJ1-5; TRBD1 might be the D (5 bases). The CDR3 sequence is 13 residues long. Deletions cut 3 bases from V and 5 bases from J, with 8 bases between. Looked up from germline, CDR1 is SGHVS and CDR2 is FQNEAQ. In DNA form, the CDR3 reads TGTGCCAGCAGCTTCAGGGTGGATCAGCCCCAGCATTTT. Its protein is CASSFRVDQPQHF.

This chain joins TRBV7-9 and TRBJ2-1; D is perhaps TRBD1 or TRBD2 (6 bases each). The CDR3 contains 17 residues. V lost 5 bases and J lost 0, with 17 bases in between. Germline V CDR1 and CDR2: SEHNR, FQNEAQ (reference sequence). CDR3: CASSPLGGGTSYNEQFF. The CDR3 nucleotides read TGTGCCAGCAGCCCTCTCGGAGGGGGGACCTCCTACAATGAGCAGTTCTTC.

This chain connects TRBV2 to TRBJ1-1, with D hard to call. Germline V gene sequence: CDR1 SNHLY, CDR2 FYNNEI. The V end lost 0 bases, the J end lost 0 bases, and 8 bases lay between the germline ends. This CDR3 has 15 residues. This CDR3 is CASSEATRLNTEAFF. In DNA form, the CDR3 reads TGTGCCAGCAGTGAAGCCACCAGGTTGAACACTGAAGCTTTCTTT.

The chain recombines TRBV7-2 with TRBJ1-5, with 7 bases aligning to TRBD1. Germline loops: CDR1 SGHTA, CDR2 FQGNSA. There are 14 residues in the CDR3. With V trimmed by 4 bases and J by 8 bases, 8 bases remained unmatched. The chain's CDR3 is CASSSTGAGKPQHF. The CDR3 DNA is TGTGCCAGCAGCTCAACAGGGGCCGGTAAGCCCCAGCATTTT.

V is TRBV7-2 and J is TRBJ2-5; 16 nucleotides align to TRBD2. CDR1 and CDR2 (germline): SGHTA, FQGNSA. V was clipped by 6 bases and J by 2 bases; unmatched bases: 6. This CDR3 has 17 residues. The CDR3 DNA follows: TGTGCCAGCAGAAGGGGACTAGCGGGGGGGCGGCAAGAGACCCAGTACTTC. This translates into CASRRGLAGGRQETQYF.

The V gene is TRBV19, the J gene TRBJ1-1, with 8 bases lining up with TRBD1. CDR1 and CDR2 (germline): LNHDA, SQIVND (reference sequence). The CDR3 has 15 amino acids. V lost 5 bases, J lost 1 base, and 6 bases stayed unmatched. The CDR3 DNA follows: TGTGCCAGTAGTCCTCGGACAGGGAAGAACACTGAAGCTTTCTTT. This codes for CASSPRTGKNTEAFF. The full variable domain, its missing parts supplied by reference TRBV19 and TRBJ1-1, is DGGITQSPKYLFRKEGQNVTLSCEQNLNHDAMYWYRQDPGQGLRLIYYSQIVNDFQKGDIAEGYSVSREKKESFPLTVTSAQKNPTAFYLCASSPRTGKNTEAFFGQGTRLTVV.

The sample holds a few counts of this clonotype. The J gene is TRBJ2-7, the V gene TRBV2; 9 bases are a match to TRBD1. Germline trimming cut 8 bases from V and 3 bases from J; bases unmatched to any gene: 8. The CDR3 is 14 residues long. Germline CDR1 and CDR2: SNHLY and FYNNEI. The CDR3 nucleotides read TGTGCCAGCGCCAGACAGGGGGTCTTCTACGAGCAGTACTTC. This sequence encodes CASARQGVFYEQYF.

The table lists this clonotype with a count of one. The chain uses TRBV2 and TRBJ2-1, with D possibly TRBD2 on 6 matching bases. The length of the CDR3 is 16 residues. From germline, CDR1 is SNHLY and CDR2 FYNNEI. V shed 7 bases and J shed 8 bases, with 24 bases lying between them. In nucleotides, the CDR3 is TGTGCCAGCAACCCAGCCGAGGGGACTTATCGCGATGAGCAGTTCTTC. Its protein product is CASNPAEGTYRDEQFF.

Only a few counts were recorded for this clonotype. The chain links TRBV5-6 to TRBJ1-3; no definite D call. Trimming took 4 bases from V and 0 from J, leaving 11 bases between them. The germline V gene encodes CDR1 SGHDT and CDR2 YYEEEE. This CDR3 spans 15 amino acids. The DNA of the CDR3 is TGTGCCAGCAGCCCGGACGGATACTCTGGAAACACCATATATTTT. Protein: CASSPDGYSGNTIYF.

The chain carries TRBV5-6 and TRBJ2-3, with a tentative D call TRBD2 (6 bases). The germline gives CDR1 SGHDT, CDR2 YYEEEE. The CDR3 runs to 16 residues. V dropped 9 bases and J dropped 4 bases, with 24 bases sitting between them. Written as DNA, the CDR3 is TGTGCCACCGCCCTCCTAACGGGAGTGGTATCAGATACGCAGTATTTT. It translates to CATALLTGVVSDTQYF.

The chain is built from TRBV28 and TRBJ1-5; D is undetermined. Looked up from germline, CDR1 is MDHEN and CDR2 is SYDVKM. The CDR3 consists of 17 residues. Trimming shortened V by 8 bases and J by 0 bases, and 20 bases separated the two germline ends. The chain's CDR3 is CASYGYGGFYSNQPQHF. As DNA, the CDR3 is TGTGCCAGCTATGGATACGGAGGGTTTTATAGCAATCAGCCCCAGCATTTT.

The chain is built from TRBV4-1 and TRBJ2-7, with D perhaps matching TRBD2 (6 bases). CDR1 and CDR2 from the germline V gene are MGHRA and YSYEKL. CDR3 length: 20 amino acids. V was trimmed by 1 base and J by 7 bases, leaving 32 bases between them. CDR3 bases: TGCGCCAGCAGCCAAGGCTTCTCTGACGGGAGAGAGATCCCGAGAACGGAGCAGTACTTC. Translated: CASSQGFSDGREIPRTEQYF.

This chain links TRBV19 with TRBJ1-5; D may be TRBD1 (5 bases). CDR1 is LNHDA, CDR2 SQIVND, per germline (reference sequence). The V gene lost 3 bases and the J gene lost 4 bases, with 19 bases spanning the gap. The CDR3 totals 17 residues. Written as DNA, the CDR3 is TGTGCCAGTAGTATGCTCCCTTTTTCGGGGGATAATCAGCCCCAGCATTTT. Translated, it gives CASSMLPFSGDNQPQHF.

The table lists this clonotype with a few counts. The CDR3 sequence is CASSPWPGTNDNEQFF. The CDR3 DNA is TGTGCCAGCAGCCCCTGGCCCGGGACCAACGACAATGAGCAGTTCTTC. The J gene is TRBJ2-1, the V gene TRBV7-2; TRBD1 or TRBD2 may be the D gene (5 bases each). This CDR3 is 16 amino acids long. The V end was cut by 5 bases, the J end by 5 bases, with 19 bases between. CDR1 SGHTA and CDR2 FQGNSA come from the germline V gene. Together with reference TRBV7-2 and TRBJ2-1, the CDR3 gives the full variable domain: GAGVSQSPSNKVTEKGKDVELRCDPISGHTALYWYRQSLGQGLEFLIYFQGNSAPDKSGLPSDRFSAERTGGSVSTLTIQRTQQEDSAVYLCASSPWPGTNDNEQFFGPGTRLTVL.

CDR3 coding DNA: TGTGCCAGCAGCCGTACCCCAAGGGGTGGTGGTTCACCCCTCCACTTT. Translation: CASSRTPRGGGSPLHF. The chain employs TRBV7-2 and TRBJ1-6; TRBD1 might be the D (5 bases). Trimming removed 5 bases from V and 9 bases from J, with 20 bases in between. There are 16 residues in the CDR3. Germline V lookup: CDR1 SGHTA, CDR2 FQGNSA.

The V gene is TRBV4-1, the J gene TRBJ1-2; D may be TRBD1 (6 bases). Trimming took 5 bases from V and 3 from J, leaving 19 bases between them. This CDR3 has 16 amino acids. Looked up from germline, CDR1 is MGHRA and CDR2 is YSYEKL. The CDR3 loop reads CASSASAKTGYYGYTF. CDR3 nucleotides: TGCGCCAGCAGCGCAAGCGCCAAAACAGGGTACTATGGCTACACCTTC.

Here the CDR3 reads CATRGLAGGRDADTQYF. The CDR3 DNA is TGTGCCACCCGGGGGCTAGCGGGAGGGCGTGATGCAGATACGCAGTATTTT. The chain couples TRBV19 to TRBJ2-3, with 12 nucleotides matching TRBD2. The germline gives CDR1 LNHDA, CDR2 SQIVND (reference sequence). The junction had 15 bases not matched to a gene; V was cut back by 10 bases and J by 4 bases. There are 17 residues in the CDR3.